These 5 T cell receptor beta chains were all obtained from the same sample, sequenced in a study of T-cell reconstitution after alpha-beta-depleted transplantation in children. Unique molecular identifiers were used to barcode this TCRbeta library. TCRdb ran MiXCR on the PCR reads and lists one entry per CDR3 protein. The sample contains about 900,000 distinct CDR3 sequences, less than 30% of which appear only once. Sequencing was performed on PBMCs, mostly from graft donor cells, taken 360 days after TCRalphabeta/CD19-depleted stem cell transplant. The receptors stem from a boy under two years old who had a stem cell transplant for SCID, so the T cells may come from the graft donor.

The V call is TRBV4-3, the J call TRBJ2-5; no clear D. The CDR3 contains 15 residues. Trimming shortened V by 0 bases and J by 5 bases, and 13 bases separated the two germline ends. Germline CDR1 is LGHNA and CDR2 is YSLEER. The CDR3 DNA is TGCGCCAGCAGCCAAGATCAAGGGTGGCCGGAGACCCAGTACTTC. Its protein is CASSQDQGWPETQYF.

The V call is TRBV6-5, the J call TRBJ2-1, with TRBD2 matching 7 bases. Germline CDR1 and CDR2: MNHEY and SVGAGI. This CDR3 comprises 15 residues. V shed 0 bases and J 7 bases; nucleotides not matched to a gene: 6. CDR3 sequence reads: CASSYSPGRGNEQFF. In DNA, the CDR3 is TGTGCCAGCAGTTACTCACCAGGGAGGGGAAATGAGCAGTTCTTC.

This clonotype was seen ten or more times. The V and J genes are TRBV20-1 and TRBJ2-3, with TRBD1 matching 10 bases. The CDR3 has 15 residues. Germline CDR1 and CDR2: DFQATT and SNEGSKA (reference sequence). V dropped 3 bases and J dropped 1; count of bases not matched to a gene: 4. The CDR3 sequence is CSASRQGARTDTQYF. CDR3 bases: TGCAGTGCTAGCAGACAGGGGGCCCGCACAGATACGCAGTATTTT.

This clonotype showed up just a few times. CDR3 loop: CSASLAGGQKTQYF. CDR3 nucleotides: TGCAGTGCTAGTCTGGCGGGGGGGCAGAAGACCCAGTACTTC. J is TRBJ2-5 and V is TRBV20-1; TRBD2 matches 9 bases. J lost 6 bases, V lost 3 bases, and 8 bases had no gene match. CDR1 and CDR2 (germline): DFQATT, SNEGSKA (reference sequence). CDR3 length: 14 residues.

This clonotype turned up a few times. The CDR3 DNA follows: TGTGCCAGCAGTCCGGTCGGGGGGCTCACAGATACGCAGTATTTT. Its translation is CASSPVGGLTDTQYF. This chain uses TRBV6-5 with TRBJ2-3; tentative D call: TRBD2 (7 bases). Deletions cut 5 bases from V and 2 bases from J, with 14 bases between. In germline, CDR1 is MNHEY, CDR2 SVGAGI. This CDR3 comprises 15 residues.